This T cell receptor beta chain was captured by sequencing in a study of blood T cell repertoires in COVID-19. Overall study: Italy, Spain and the United States were the sources of the convalescent and acute COVID-19 samples.

Sequencing was performed with immunoSEQ multiplex PCR; in TCRdb, only in-frame clones are kept and a portion is missing. Among approximately 250,000 clones listed, approximately 90% were seen once. Individuals drawn from 20 to 30 US areas were about 18 to 95 years old. The sequencing input was PBMCs or T cells enriched from blood (not recorded which). The receptor was isolated from a woman younger than 45 who had recovered from COVID-19.

The DNA of the CDR3 is TGTGCCAGCAGTGACTCGGACAGGCGGGGCTACACCTTC. Translation gives CASSDSDRRGYTF. The gene calls are TRBV6-4 and TRBJ1-2; 7 nucleotides agree with TRBD1. V shed 0 bases, J shed 8 bases, and the junction held 3 bases outside the gene matches. CDR1 is MRHNA and CDR2 is SNTAGT in the germline V gene. The CDR3 runs 13 residues.